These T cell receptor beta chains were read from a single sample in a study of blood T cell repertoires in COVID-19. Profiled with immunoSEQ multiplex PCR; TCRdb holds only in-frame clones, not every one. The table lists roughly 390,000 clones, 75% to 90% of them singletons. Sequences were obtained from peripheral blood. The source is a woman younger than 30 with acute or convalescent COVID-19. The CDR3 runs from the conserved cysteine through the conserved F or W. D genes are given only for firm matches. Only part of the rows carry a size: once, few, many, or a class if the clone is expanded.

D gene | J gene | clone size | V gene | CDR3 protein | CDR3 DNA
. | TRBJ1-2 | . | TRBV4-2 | CASSRGNLNYGYTF | TGTGCCAGCAGTCGAGGGAACCTTAACTATGGCTACACCTTC
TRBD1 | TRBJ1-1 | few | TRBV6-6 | CASSFTGETEAFF | TGTGCCAGCAGTTTCACAGGGGAAACTGAAGCTTTCTTT
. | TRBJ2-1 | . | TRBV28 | CASSLAQQGGEQFF | TGTGCCAGCAGTTTAGCGCAGCAGGGGGGTGAGCAGTTCTTC
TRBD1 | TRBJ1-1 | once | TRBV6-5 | CASGRTGIYTEAFF | TGTGCCAGCGGGAGGACAGGGATTTACACTGAAGCTTTCTTT
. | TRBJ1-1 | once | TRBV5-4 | CASSYGQNTEAFF | TGTGCCAGCAGCTACGGACAGAACACTGAAGCTTTCTTT
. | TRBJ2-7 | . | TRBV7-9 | CASSSIDSYEQYF | TGTGCCAGCAGCTCAATAGACAGCTACGAGCAGTACTTC
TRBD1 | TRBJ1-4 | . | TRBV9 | CASSLDRGNEKLFF | TGTGCCAGCAGTCTTGACAGGGGGAATGAAAAACTGTTTTTT
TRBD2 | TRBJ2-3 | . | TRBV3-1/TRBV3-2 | CASRPSPRLAGTDTQYF | TGTGCCAGCAGACCCTCCCCTCGACTAGCGGGCACAGATACGCAGTATTTT
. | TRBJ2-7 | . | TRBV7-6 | CASSLAGGDTYEQYF | TGTGCCAGCAGCTTAGCAGGGGGAGATACCTACGAGCAGTACTTC
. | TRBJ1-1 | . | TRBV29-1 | CSVFTGLNTEAFF | TGCAGCGTTTTCACAGGGTTGAACACTGAAGCTTTCTTT
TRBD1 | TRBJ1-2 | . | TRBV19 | CASTGQGILNYGYTF | TGTGCCAGTACGGGACAGGGGATCCTTAACTATGGCTACACCTTC
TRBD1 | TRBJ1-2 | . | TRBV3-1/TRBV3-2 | CASSQERVGGLNYGYTF | TGTGCCAGCAGCCAAGAACGCGTAGGGGGCCTTAACTATGGCTACACCTTC
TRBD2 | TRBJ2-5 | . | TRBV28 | CASIPGGAGGPRIETQYF | TGTGCCAGCATCCCTGGGGGCGCGGGAGGGCCGAGGATCGAGACCCAGTACTTC
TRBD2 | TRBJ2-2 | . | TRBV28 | CASSLAGGHTGELFF | TGTGCCAGCAGTTTGGCGGGAGGGCACACCGGGGAGCTGTTTTTT
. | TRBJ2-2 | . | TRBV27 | CASSQGSFLNTGELFF | TGTGCCAGCAGCCAGGGGTCCTTTTTGAACACCGGGGAGCTGTTTTTT
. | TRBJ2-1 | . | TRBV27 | CASSLTGYMNNEQFF | TGTGCCAGCAGTCTAACAGGGTATATGAACAATGAGCAGTTCTTC
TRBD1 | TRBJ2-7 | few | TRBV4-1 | CASSLTGTGGEEQYF | TGCGCCAGCAGCCTGACCGGGACAGGGGGAGAGGAGCAGTACTTC
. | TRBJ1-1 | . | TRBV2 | CASSDSRGDTEAFF | TGTGCCAGCAGTGATTCCAGGGGAGACACTGAAGCTTTCTTT
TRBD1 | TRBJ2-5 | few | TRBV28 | CASSSPGQLLTQYF | TGTGCCAGCAGCTCGCCGGGACAGTTGTTGACCCAGTACTTC
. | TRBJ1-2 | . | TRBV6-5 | CASSPSTYGYTF | TGTGCCAGCTCCCCCAGTACATATGGCTACACCTTC
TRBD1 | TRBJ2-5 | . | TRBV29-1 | CSVGTGIQETQYF | TGCAGCGTTGGGACAGGAATACAAGAGACCCAGTACTTC
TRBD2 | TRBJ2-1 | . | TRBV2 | CASLVVAGIGTYNEQFF | TGTGCCAGCCTAGTGGTAGCGGGAATAGGGACCTACAATGAGCAGTTCTTC
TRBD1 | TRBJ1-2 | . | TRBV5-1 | CASSRGTGSDGYTF | TGCGCCAGCAGCAGAGGGACAGGGTCGGACGGCTACACCTTC
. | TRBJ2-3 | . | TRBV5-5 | CASSLTTGSWPTQYF | TGTGCCAGCAGCTTAACGACTGGTAGTTGGCCCACGCAGTATTTT
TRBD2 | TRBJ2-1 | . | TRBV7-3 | CASSLRGLAGVNEQFF | TGTGCCAGCAGCTTAAGAGGCCTAGCGGGAGTAAATGAGCAGTTCTTC
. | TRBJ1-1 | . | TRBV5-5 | CASWGQVTEAFF | TGTGCCAGCTGGGGACAAGTCACTGAAGCTTTCTTT
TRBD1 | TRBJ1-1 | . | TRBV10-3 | CAIGDRGQTEAFF | TGTGCCATCGGGGACAGGGGGCAAACTGAAGCTTTCTTT
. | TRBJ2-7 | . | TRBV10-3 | CAISEARPGDYEQYF | TGTGCCATCAGTGAAGCCCGGCCGGGAGACTACGAGCAGTACTTC
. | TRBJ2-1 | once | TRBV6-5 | CASSYSSPRADDEQFF | TGTGCCAGCAGTTACTCTTCACCGCGGGCGGATGATGAGCAGTTCTTC
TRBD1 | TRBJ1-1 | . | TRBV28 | CASSWTGDEGAEAFF | TGTGCCAGCAGTTGGACAGGGGATGAGGGAGCTGAAGCTTTCTTT
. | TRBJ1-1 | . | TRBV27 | CASTPSGVNTEAFF | TGTGCCAGCACCCCCAGCGGCGTAAACACTGAAGCTTTCTTT
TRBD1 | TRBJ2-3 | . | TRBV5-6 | CASSSGQETDTQYF | TGTGCCAGCAGCTCTGGACAGGAGACAGATACGCAGTATTTT
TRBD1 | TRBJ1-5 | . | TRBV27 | CASSLSFWGQGNQPQHF | TGTGCCAGCAGTTTATCGTTCTGGGGACAGGGCAATCAGCCCCAGCATTTT
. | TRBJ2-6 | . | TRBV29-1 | CSVDGVAGANVLTF | TGCAGCGTTGACGGGGTAGCTGGGGCCAACGTCCTGACTTTC
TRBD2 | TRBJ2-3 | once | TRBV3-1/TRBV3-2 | CASSQTGLGLRTDTQYF | TGTGCCAGCAGCCAGACCGGACTAGGCCTGAGGACAGATACGCAGTATTTT
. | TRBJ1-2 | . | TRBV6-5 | CASSYQGSGYTF | TGTGCCAGCAGTTATCAGGGTTCTGGCTACACCTTC
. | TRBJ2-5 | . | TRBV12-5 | CASGWESGLGETQYF | TGTGCTAGTGGTTGGGAGTCGGGTCTGGGGGAGACCCAGTACTTC
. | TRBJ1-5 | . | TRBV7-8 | CASSSGEGKVDQPQHF | TGTGCCAGCAGCTCCGGGGAAGGGAAGGTTGATCAGCCCCAGCATTTT
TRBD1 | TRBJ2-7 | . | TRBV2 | CASRGHSGTDSYEQYF | TGTGCCAGCAGGGGACACTCCGGGACAGACTCCTACGAGCAGTACTTC
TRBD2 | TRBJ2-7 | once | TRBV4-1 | CASSQTSGRFGEQYF | TGCGCCAGCAGCCAGACTAGCGGGAGGTTCGGGGAGCAGTACTTC
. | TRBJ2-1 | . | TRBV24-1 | CATSDPGYNEQFF | TGTGCCACCAGTGACCCGGGGTACAATGAGCAGTTCTTC
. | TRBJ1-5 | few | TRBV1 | CTSSQGGTHLYSNQPQHF | TGCACCAGCAGCCAAGGGGGCACTCACCTCTATAGCAATCAGCCCCAGCATTTT
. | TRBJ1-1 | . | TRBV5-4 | CASSLQGTEAFF | TGTGCCAGCAGCTTACAGGGCACTGAAGCTTTCTTT
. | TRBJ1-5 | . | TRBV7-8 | CASSLGFRGPNQPQHF | TGTGCCAGCAGCTTAGGATTCAGGGGCCCCAATCAGCCCCAGCATTTT
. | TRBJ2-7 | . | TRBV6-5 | CASSPRRAGSYEQYF | TGTGCCAGCAGTCCTAGGAGGGCCGGCTCCTACGAGCAGTACTTC
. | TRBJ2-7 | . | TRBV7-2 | CASSPWGLTYEQYF | TGTGCCAGCAGCCCCTGGGGGCTTACCTACGAGCAGTACTTC
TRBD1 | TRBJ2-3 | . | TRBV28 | CASSFGQGARTDTQYF | TGTGCCAGCAGTTTTGGGCAGGGGGCCCGCACAGATACGCAGTATTTT
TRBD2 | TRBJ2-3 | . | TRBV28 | CASSPLTSGRVGDTQYF | TGTGCCAGCAGTCCCCTAACTAGCGGGAGGGTTGGCGATACGCAGTATTTT
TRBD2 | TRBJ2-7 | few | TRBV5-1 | CASSLFRGLAEKRSEQYF | TGCGCCAGCAGCTTGTTTAGGGGACTAGCGGAGAAACGGAGCGAGCAGTACTTC
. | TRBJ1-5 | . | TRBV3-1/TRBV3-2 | CARVGQPQHF | TGTGCCAGGGTCGGTCAGCCCCAGCATTTT
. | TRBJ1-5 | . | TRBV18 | CASSRDVRGSNQPQHF | TGTGCCAGCTCACGCGACGTCAGGGGAAGCAATCAGCCCCAGCATTTT
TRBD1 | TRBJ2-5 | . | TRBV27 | CASIPDRGPYQETQYF | TGTGCCAGCATTCCGGACAGGGGGCCGTATCAAGAGACCCAGTACTTC
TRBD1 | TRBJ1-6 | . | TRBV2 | CASSQRSGQGNSPLHF | TGTGCCAGCAGCCAGAGGTCCGGACAGGGGAATTCACCCCTCCACTTT
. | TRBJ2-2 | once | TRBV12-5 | CASGLSVSGQTNTGELFF | TGTGCTAGTGGTTTGAGTGTTTCGGGACAAACGAACACCGGGGAGCTGTTTTTT
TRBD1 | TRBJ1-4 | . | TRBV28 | CASSGDRGREKLFF | TGTGCCAGCAGTGGGGACAGGGGGAGGGAAAAACTGTTTTTT